The T cell receptor (beta chain) under discussion was sequenced for a study of T cell responses to AZD1222 COVID-19 vaccine. Profiled with immunoSEQ multiplex PCR; TCRdb holds only in-frame clones, not every one. The data hold about 140,000 clones, with 92% observed a single time. CDR3 length equals 14 residues. From germline, CDR1 is SGHTA and CDR2 FQGTGA. The V gene lost 3 bases and the J gene lost 7 bases, with 13 bases spanning the gap. The V call is TRBV7-3, the J call TRBJ2-1, with D maybe TRBD1 (6 bases). The origin of this receptor is an adult in good health. Source: peripheral blood, taken on day 0 of AZD1222 vaccination. CDR3 nucleotides: TGTGCCAGCAGCTTCTCAGGGGTCCCAAATGAGCAGTTCTTC. This encodes CASSFSGVPNEQFF.